These 16 T cell receptor beta chains were all obtained from the same sample, sequenced in a study of T cells in Graves' hyperthyroidism and ophthalmopathy. RNA transcripts gave rise to amplified TCR beta CDR3 regions. First-round RT-PCR targeting the TCR CDR3 was performed with the HTBI primer set. MiXCR, applied by TCRdb to the multiplex PCR reads, yields one record per CDR3 protein. The repertoire holds 350,000 to 400,000 distinct CDR3 sequences, with about 15% as singletons. Sequenced: blood. The source of these receptors is a woman aged 25 to 45 with Graves' hyperthyroidism.

This clonotype has ten or more counts. The chain combines TRBV6-1 with TRBJ1-1; 10 bases agree with TRBD1. Germline CDR1 and CDR2: MNHNS and SASEGT. The V segment lost 3 bases and the J segment 14 bases; nucleotides outside the gene matches: 18. The CDR3 covers 16 residues. As DNA, the CDR3 is TGTGCCAGCAGTGACGAGACAGGGGGCGGATATCGTAATCGCTTCTTT. This sequence encodes CASSDETGGGYRNRFF.

As for this clonotype: Here the CDR3 omits its conserved ending phenylalanine or tryptophan, so a read error is the likely source. The chain links TRBV5-1 to TRBJ2-7; D possibly matches TRBD1 or TRBD2 (5 bases each). V lost 4 bases and J lost 6, with 14 bases in between. CDR1 SGHRS and CDR2 YFSETQ come from the germline V gene. The CDR3 covers 13 residues. CDR3 loop: CASSTTQGVEQYL. CDR3 coding DNA: TGCGCCAGCAGCACAACTCAGGGAGTCGAGCAGTACCTC.

This clonotype has ten or more counts. The V gene is TRBV3-1, the J gene TRBJ2-7, with 12 bases lining up with TRBD2. The CDR3 sequence is 15 residues long. CDR1 is LGHDT and CDR2 is YNNKEL in the germline V gene (reference sequence). The V gene end was trimmed by 4 bases and the J gene end by 0 bases; junction bases not matched to a gene: 1. The CDR3 coding sequence is TGTGCCAGCAGCCCTAGCGGGAGGGCCTCCTACGAGCAGTACTTC. Translation: CASSPSGRASYEQYF.

V usage is TRBV2 and J usage is TRBJ1-2; D may be TRBD1 (5 bases). Germline V CDR1 and CDR2: SNHLY, FYNNEI. This CDR3 contains 14 residues. V was trimmed by 2 bases and J by 6 bases, leaving 13 bases between them. The CDR3 spells CASSELRTSDGYTF. CDR3 sequence (DNA): TGTGCCAGCAGTGAACTAAGGACATCCGATGGCTACACCTTC. The full variable domain, completed using reference TRBV2 and TRBJ1-2, is EPEVTQTPSHQVTQMGQEVILRCVPISNHLYFYWYRQILGQKVEFLVSFYNNEISEKSEIFDDQFSVERPDGSNFTLKIRSTKLEDSAMYFCASSELRTSDGYTFGSGTRLTVV.

Comment on this clonotype: This may arise from a read error, as a much more abundant clone is one base away. The V and J genes are TRBV18 and TRBJ2-5, with D uncertain. From germline, CDR1 is KGHSH and CDR2 LQKENI. The CDR3 is 15 amino acids. Trimming took off 5 bases at V and 2 bases at J, with 15 bases between the two ends. The DNA for the CDR3 is TGTGCCAGCTCAATGCGGTTCGCAGGTCAAGAGACCCAGTACTTC. Translated, it gives CASSMRFAGQETQYF. Drawing the rest from reference TRBV18 and TRBJ2-5, the complete variable domain is NAGVMQNPRHLVRRRGQEARLRCSPMKGHSHVYWYRQLPEEGLKFMVYLQKENIIDESGMPKERFSAEFPKEGPSILRIQQVVRGDSAAYFCASSMRFAGQETQYFGPGTRLLVL.

This clonotype occurred many times. This sequence joins TRBV5-1 and TRBJ1-1; D is perhaps TRBD1 (5 bases). The germline CDR1 and CDR2 sequences are SGHRS and YFSETQ. CDR3 length equals 15 residues. Trimming shortened V by 2 bases and J by 4 bases, and 15 bases separated the two germline ends. The CDR3 reads CASSFKRGQGTEAFF. CDR3 DNA sequence: TGCGCCAGCAGCTTTAAAAGGGGCCAGGGCACTGAAGCTTTCTTT.

CDR3 protein: CASSVVSGPTNEQFF. The CDR3 DNA is TGTGCCAGCAGCGTAGTTAGCGGACCTACAAATGAGCAGTTCTTC. The chain couples TRBV9 to TRBJ2-1, with TRBD2 as a possible D gene (6 bases). CDR3 length: 15 amino acids. Between the trimmed V and J ends, which lost 0 bases and 7 bases, there was a span of 14 bases. Per germline, CDR1 SGDLS and CDR2 YYNGEE.

As regards this clonotype: One junction end disagrees with the germline gene, perhaps due to a read error. The chain recombines TRBV7-7 with TRBJ2-1, with 7 bases identical to TRBD1. Germline lookup yields CDR1 SSHAT and CDR2 FNYEAQ (reference sequence). This CDR3 is built from 15 residues. The CDR3 sequence is CASSPGTAIYNEQFF. The CDR3 bases are TGTGCTAGCAGCCCCGGGACAGCAATATACAATGAGCAGTTCTTC. Looking up the rest from reference TRBV7-7 and TRBJ2-1 gives the full variable domain: GAGVSQSPRYKVTKRGQDVTLRCDPISSHATLYWYQQALGQGPEFLTYFNYEAQPDKSGLPSDRFSAERPEGSISTLTIQRTEQRDSAMYRCASSPGTAIYNEQFFGPGTRLTVL.

This clonotype occurred a few times. The rearrangement joins TRBV19 to TRBJ2-5; 8 bases fit TRBD2. Germline V gives CDR1 LNHDA, CDR2 SQIVND (reference sequence). The CDR3 is made up of 15 amino acids. Germline trimming cut 0 bases from V and 4 bases from J; bases unmatched to any gene: 4. The CDR3 sequence is CASSIEAGAGETQYF. The CDR3 DNA reads as TGTGCCAGTAGTATAGAAGCGGGAGCGGGAGAGACCCAGTACTTC.

This clonotype occurred a few times. The chain uses TRBV6-1 and TRBJ2-2, with D possibly TRBD1 on 6 matching bases. CDR3 length: 15 residues. V was cut by 5 bases and J by 1 base, with 11 bases left in between. Per germline, CDR1 MNHNS and CDR2 SASEGT. The CDR3 bases are TGTGCCAGCAGTCCTATAGGGGGGAACACCGGGGAGCTGTTTTTT. Translation gives CASSPIGGNTGELFF.

This clonotype was picked up many times. The chain combines TRBV14 with TRBJ1-1; D is uncertain. Germline loops: CDR1 SGHDN, CDR2 FVKESK. This CDR3 has 13 amino acids. Trimming removed 5 bases from V and 0 bases from J, with 7 bases in between. This chain's CDR3 is CASSEGVNTEAFF. CDR3 sequence (DNA): TGTGCCAGCAGCGAGGGAGTGAACACTGAAGCTTTCTTT.

This clonotype showed up just a few times. The V gene is TRBV7-9, the J gene TRBJ2-7; D possibly uses TRBD1 or TRBD2 (5 bases each). Deletions cut 4 bases from V and 2 bases from J, with 18 bases between. CDR1 and CDR2 from the germline V gene are SEHNR and FQNEAQ (reference sequence). The CDR3 spans 16 residues. The CDR3 bases are TGTGCCAGCAGCTCCCCCGGGGCAGGGCGGGCCTACGAGCAGTACTTC. Protein sequence: CASSSPGAGRAYEQYF.

In its sample, this clonotype was seen a few times. The chain employs TRBV20-1 and TRBJ2-2; 16 positions agree with TRBD2. V dropped 3 bases and J dropped 4; count of bases not matched to a gene: 11. Germline CDR1 and CDR2: DFQATT and SNEGSKA (reference sequence). CDR3 length: 19 amino acids. In DNA form, the CDR3 reads TGCAGTGCTAGGCCCCGGGGGACTAGCGGGAGGGGGGGCACCGGGGAGCTGTTTTTT. This codes for CSARPRGTSGRGGTGELFF.

This clonotype was seen many times. The chain recombines TRBV6-1 with TRBJ2-5; D is undetermined. The CDR3 runs 13 residues. Between the trimmed V and J ends, which lost 4 bases and 5 bases, there was a span of 11 bases. Germline CDR1 MNHNS, CDR2 SASEGT. The CDR3 DNA reads TGTGCCAGCAGTGGGACGGAAGGGGAGACCCAGTACTTC. Translation gives CASSGTEGETQYF.

This clonotype was seen a handful of times. The rearrangement links TRBV5-1 to TRBJ2-7; D not resolved. CDR3 length: 14 residues. V lost 0 bases to trimming and J lost 6 bases, with 13 bases between them. CDR1 is SGHRS, CDR2 YFSETQ, per germline. DNA of the CDR3: TGCGCCAGCAGCTTGGGAACGGGTGGCGGCGAGCAGTACTTC. Translated: CASSLGTGGGEQYF.

This clonotype was observed many times. The chain recombines TRBV28 with TRBJ1-5; D gene ambiguous. The CDR3 extends over 12 amino acids. CDR1 is MDHEN, CDR2 SYDVKM, per germline. With 7 bases removed from V and 4 bases from J, the gap between germline ends came to 8 bases. CDR3 sequence: CASTRPNQPQHF. The CDR3 bases are TGTGCCAGCACCCGCCCAAATCAGCCCCAGCATTTT.